This T cell receptor (beta chain) was recorded in a study of response to subunit inactivated influenza vaccine. Findings of the study overall: New T cells are recruited in small numbers by each seasonal influenza vaccination, according to the authors' suggestion.

As for this clonotype: Its antigen is undetermined.

A single record per CDR3 protein comes from TCRdb applying MiXCR to the RT-PCR reads. This sample has under 750,000 distinct CDR3 sequences; over 9.5% occur once, and the top ten carry approximately 10%. Germline V gene sequence: CDR1 MNHEY, CDR2 SMNVEV (reference sequence). There are 12 residues in the CDR3. V was shortened by 8 bases and J by 12 bases, with 18 bases between the two germline ends. The TCR comes from a man in his forties or fifties who received an inactivated influenza vaccine. The chain combines TRBV27 with TRBJ2-3; a possible D gene is TRBD2 (6 bases). Sample: PBMCs from blood, taken on the day of vaccination. CDR3 protein: CASSPPGLSQYF. The CDR3 coding sequence is TGTGCCAGCTCTCCCCCGGGACTTAGCCAGTATTTT.